A single sample gave rise to the 2 T cell receptor beta chains below, sequenced in a study of OX40 agonist ivuxolimab in advanced cancers. Profiling relied on immunoSEQ multiplex PCR, and the TCRdb table lists in-frame clones only, not all of them. The data contain under 65,000 clones, approximately 90% of them singletons. The sequenced sample was CD4+ or CD8+ T cells sorted from blood, obtained in a trial of the OX40 agonist ivuxolimab. The source is an adult with an advanced solid tumor such as melanoma, head and neck, liver or kidney cancer.

This clone was seen only a few times. V gene TRBV19 combines with J gene TRBJ1-1; the D gene is possibly TRBD1 (6 bases). The ends were cut back, 6 bases at V and 5 bases at J, with 13 bases in the middle. CDR3 size: 13 residues. Looked up from germline, CDR1 is LNHDA and CDR2 is SQIVND (reference sequence). The CDR3 reads CASRTRGETEAFF. CDR3 nucleotides: TGTGCCAGTAGGACCAGGGGTGAAACTGAAGCTTTCTTT.

This chain connects TRBV19 to TRBJ2-4; perhaps TRBD2 as D (6 bases). Per germline, CDR1 LNHDA and CDR2 SQIVND (reference sequence). The CDR3 runs to 15 residues. V was pared by 4 bases and J by 8 bases, with 18 bases between. The CDR3: CASSTPGLSQDIQYF. The CDR3 DNA is TGTGCCAGTAGTACCCCCGGACTAAGCCAGGACATTCAGTACTTC.